These 31 T cell receptor beta chains were all obtained from the same sample, sequenced in a study of T cells in Graves' hyperthyroidism and ophthalmopathy. TCR beta CDR3 sequences were amplified from RNA transcripts. First-round RT-PCR targeting the TCR CDR3 was performed with the HTBI primer set. MiXCR, applied by TCRdb to the multiplex PCR reads, yields one record per CDR3 protein. Of around 620,000 distinct CDR3 sequences listed, under 20% are singletons. Specimen: blood. These receptor sequences come from a woman aged 25 to 39 with Graves' hyperthyroidism.

In this sample, this clonotype turned up many times. The chain combines TRBV7-9 with TRBJ2-7; D gene uncertain. The CDR3 is 14 residues long. Between the trimmed V and J ends, which lost 5 bases and 7 bases, there was a span of 18 bases. Germline V gives CDR1 SEHNR, CDR2 FQNEAQ (reference sequence). The CDR3 loop reads CASSISGPLEEQYF. The CDR3 DNA reads TGTGCCAGCAGCATATCGGGCCCGCTTGAGGAGCAGTACTTC.

The sample holds many counts of this clonotype. This sequence joins TRBV6-1 and TRBJ2-3; 8 bases match TRBD2. In germline, CDR1 is MNHNS, CDR2 SASEGT. With V trimmed by 6 bases and J by 0 bases, 5 bases remained unmatched. The CDR3 is 15 amino acids. This CDR3 is CASSDSGASTDTQYF. Written as DNA, the CDR3 is TGTGCCAGCAGCGATAGCGGGGCTAGCACAGATACGCAGTATTTT.

This clonotype was observed a handful of times. The V call is TRBV28, the J call TRBJ2-4, with 8 bases lining up with TRBD1. The CDR3 is 16 residues long. Germline CDR1 and CDR2: MDHEN and SYDVKM. V shed 5 bases and J 7 bases; nucleotides not matched to a gene: 13. The CDR3 protein is CASSPDRERWGNIQYF. CDR3 in DNA: TGTGCCAGCAGTCCGGACAGGGAAAGGTGGGGCAACATTCAGTACTTC. Full variable domain (missing parts from reference TRBV28 and TRBJ2-4): DVKVTQSSRYLVKRTGEKVFLECVQDMDHENMFWYRQDPGLGLRLIYFSYDVKMKEKGDIPEGYSVSREKKERFSLILESASTNQTSMYLCASSPDRERWGNIQYFGAGTRLSVL.

The table lists this clonotype with many counts. The rearrangement joins TRBV30 to TRBJ2-7; D gene unclear. The germline V gene encodes CDR1 GTSNPN and CDR2 SVGIG (reference sequence). Trimming left V 2 bases short and J 3 bases short, with 8 bases between. There are 12 residues in the CDR3. The CDR3 here is CAWSSSVYEQYF. Here the CDR3 DNA reads TGTGCCTGGAGTTCTTCTGTCTACGAGCAGTACTTC.

At least ten counts were recorded for this clonotype. DNA for the CDR3: TGCGCCAGCAGTGGGGGGACTAGCGGGAACACAGATACGCAGTATTTT. This sequence encodes CASSGGTSGNTDTQYF. V gene TRBV10-1 combines with J gene TRBJ2-3; 13 bases fit TRBD2. Germline-derived CDR1 and CDR2 are WNHNN and SYGVQD (reference sequence). V dropped 4 bases and J dropped 2; count of bases not matched to a gene: 3. The length of the CDR3 is 16 residues.

V usage is TRBV27 and J usage is TRBJ2-7; 7 bases align to TRBD1. J lost 4 bases, V lost 6 bases, and 9 bases had no gene match. From germline, CDR1 is MNHEY and CDR2 SMNVEV (reference sequence). This CDR3 is built from 14 residues. The CDR3 DNA is TGTGCCAGCAGCCCCATGGACAGGACATACGAGCAGTACTTC. Translation gives CASSPMDRTYEQYF.

Only a few counts were recorded for this clonotype. CDR3 coding DNA: TGTGCCAGCAGGAGACAGGGGGCAGATGAGCAGTTCTTC. It yields the protein CASRRQGADEQFF. This chain uses TRBV14 with TRBJ2-1; 10 nucleotides align to TRBD1. The CDR3 covers 13 residues. V shed 6 bases, J shed 8 bases, and the junction held 4 bases outside the gene matches. In germline, CDR1 is SGHDN, CDR2 FVKESK.

In the case of this clonotype: Possible read error: a much larger clone is one base away. J is TRBJ2-1 and V is TRBV30; D call uncertain. V was shortened by 8 bases and J by 4 bases, with 9 bases between the two germline ends. The CDR3 runs 11 residues. CDR1 and CDR2 from the germline V gene are GTSNPN and SVGIG (reference sequence). DNA of the CDR3: TGTGCCCGGATCCAGTACAATGAGCAGTTCTTC. It is translated as CARIQYNEQFF.

The chain carries TRBV6-1 and TRBJ2-7; unclear D gene. V was shortened by 8 bases and J by 4 bases, with 21 bases between the two germline ends. This CDR3 is built from 15 residues. The germline V gene has CDR1 MNHNS and CDR2 SASEGT. CDR3 region: CASGRAAQPDYEQYF. CDR3 sequence (DNA): TGTGCCAGCGGTCGGGCAGCCCAACCTGATTACGAGCAGTACTTC.

This clonotype has only a few counts. The chain uses TRBV27 and TRBJ2-1; tentatively, D is TRBD2 (6 bases). V gave up 8 bases and J gave up 6 bases, with 17 bases separating them. CDR1 is MNHEY, CDR2 SMNVEV, per germline (reference sequence). This CDR3 is 14 amino acids long. The DNA for the CDR3 is TGTGCCAGCCGGAGGGGCGTCTCGGGCAATGAGCAGTTCTTC. Residues: CASRRGVSGNEQFF.

This sequence joins TRBV11-3 and TRBJ2-7; D is perhaps TRBD1 or TRBD2 (5 bases each). The ends were cut back, 6 bases at V and 2 bases at J, with 17 bases in the middle. The CDR3 runs to 15 residues. Germline V CDR1 and CDR2: SGHNT, YENEEA. CDR3 protein: CASRAPGRPPYEQYF. In nucleotides, the CDR3 is TGTGCCAGCAGAGCCCCGGGACGGCCTCCCTACGAGCAGTACTTC. Full variable domain (remainder filled in from reference TRBV11-3 and TRBJ2-7): EAGVVQSPRYKIIEKKQPVAFWCNPISGHNTLYWYLQNLGQGPELLIRYENEEAVDDSQLPKDRFSAERLKGVDSTLKIQPAELGDSAVYLCASRAPGRPPYEQYFGPGTRLTVT.

This clonotype was recorded at least ten times. This rearrangement joins TRBV30 to TRBJ2-5; D is perhaps TRBD1 (5 bases). Germline CDR1 reads GTSNPN; CDR2 reads SVGIG (reference sequence). V shed 4 bases and J shed 0 bases, with 9 bases lying between them. The length of the CDR3 is 13 residues. The DNA of the CDR3 is TGTGCCTGGACAGGGAAAAACCAAGAGACCCAGTACTTC. This translates into CAWTGKNQETQYF.

At least ten counts were recorded for this clonotype. The CDR3 nucleotides read TGTGCCAGCAGGGACCGTGACGGAAGCTCCTACAATGAGCAGTTCTTC. The encoded protein is CASRDRDGSSYNEQFF. The chain employs TRBV6-1 and TRBJ2-1; D gene unclear. Trimming pared 6 bases from V and 0 bases from J, leaving 15 bases between. Germline V gene sequence: CDR1 MNHNS, CDR2 SASEGT. The CDR3 has 16 amino acids.

This clonotype has just a few counts. J is TRBJ1-5 and V is TRBV3-1; no clear D gene. The germline V gene encodes CDR1 LGHDT and CDR2 YNNKEL (reference sequence). The CDR3 is made up of 12 amino acids. V lost 5 bases and J 6 bases, leaving 8 bases between the germline ends. CDR3 residues: CASSWEGQPQHF. CDR3 coding DNA: TGTGCCAGCAGCTGGGAAGGTCAGCCCCAGCATTTT.

This clonotype has at least ten counts. The chain uses TRBV7-9 and TRBJ1-6; 8 bases agree with TRBD1. The CDR3 is 14 amino acids. CDR1 SEHNR and CDR2 FQNEAQ come from the germline V gene (reference sequence). V shed 5 bases, J shed 10 bases, and the junction held 7 bases outside the gene matches. Here the CDR3 reads CASSRGDRGSPLHF. CDR3 sequence (DNA): TGTGCCAGCAGCCGTGGAGACAGGGGATCACCCCTCCACTTT.

The chain uses TRBV7-2 and TRBJ2-7, with D possibly being TRBD1 (5 bases). Germline lookup yields CDR1 SGHTA and CDR2 FQGNSA. This CDR3 region has 14 residues. V lost 2 bases to trimming and J lost 2 bases, with 10 bases between them. The CDR3 reads CASSLMTEAYEQYF. In nucleotides, the CDR3 is TGTGCCAGCAGCTTAATGACAGAGGCCTACGAGCAGTACTTC.

This clonotype was recorded a few times. This may come from a read error, since a much larger clone is one base off. V is TRBV20-1 and J is TRBJ2-3, with a tentative D call TRBD2 (6 bases). The CDR3 loop spans 15 amino acids. CDR1 DFQATT and CDR2 SNEGSKA come from the germline V gene (reference sequence). The CDR3: CSASHGGPGTGTQYF. CDR3 DNA: TGCAGTGCTAGTCACGGAGGGCCTGGCACAGGTACGCAGTATTTT.

The chain has TRBV4-2 and TRBJ1-5; TRBD1 is a possible D gene (5 bases). This CDR3 is 18 amino acids long. V lost 4 bases to trimming and J lost 2 bases, with 21 bases between them. CDR1 is LGHNA and CDR2 is YNFKEQ in the germline V gene. CDR3 loop: CASSLTLGGGTGNQPQHF. CDR3 DNA sequence: TGTGCCAGCAGCCTGACTTTGGGGGGGGGGACTGGCAATCAGCCCCAGCATTTT.

This clonotype was observed at least ten times. The J gene is TRBJ1-4, the V gene TRBV2; perhaps TRBD1 as D (6 bases). Germline CDR1 SNHLY, CDR2 FYNNEI. V shed 7 bases and J shed 0 bases, with 9 bases lying between them. This CDR3 has 14 residues. CDR3 amino acids: CASKRDTTNEKLFF. CDR3 DNA: TGTGCCAGCAAGAGGGACACAACTAATGAAAAACTGTTTTTT. Filled out from reference TRBV2 and TRBJ1-4, the complete variable domain reads EPEVTQTPSHQVTQMGQEVILRCVPISNHLYFYWYRQILGQKVEFLVSFYNNEISEKSEIFDDQFSVERPDGSNFTLKIRSTKLEDSAMYFCASKRDTTNEKLFFGSGTQLSVL.

The chain recombines TRBV27 with TRBJ1-6; D unresolved. Germline values: CDR1 MNHEY, CDR2 SMNVEV (reference sequence). V shed 6 bases and J shed 7 bases, with 16 bases lying between them. The CDR3 consists of 15 residues. The DNA for the CDR3 is TGTGCCAGCAGCAAGTCCGGGAAACTCAATTCACCCCTCCACTTT. This translates into CASSKSGKLNSPLHF.

Written as DNA, the CDR3 is TGCAGTGCTGACACAGTGGCGCAAAAACTGTTTTTT. Amino acids: CSADTVAQKLFF. The rearrangement links TRBV20-1 to TRBJ1-4, with no clear D. V shed 5 bases and J shed 9 bases, with 13 bases lying between them. The CDR3 runs 12 residues. Germline values: CDR1 DFQATT, CDR2 SNEGSKA (reference sequence).

In this sample, this clonotype turned up many times. The genes are TRBV6-2 or TRBV6-3 and TRBJ2-1; 14 nucleotides match TRBD2. V was pared by 0 bases and J by 11 bases, with 9 bases of the junction left unmatched. CDR1 is MNHEY, CDR2 SVGEGT, per germline. The CDR3 runs 17 residues. CDR3: CASSYSRTSGRIGKQFF. CDR3 in DNA: TGTGCCAGCAGTTACTCGAGGACTAGCGGGAGGATAGGAAAGCAGTTCTTC.

This clonotype was seen at least ten times. CDR3 bases: TGTGCCAGCTCACCTAGCGGGAGCGACGAGCAGTACTTC. Residues: CASSPSGSDEQYF. The gene calls are TRBV18 and TRBJ2-7; TRBD2 aligns across 9 bases. CDR1 and CDR2 from the germline V gene are KGHSH and LQKENI. V was pared by 3 bases and J by 5 bases, with 2 bases of the junction left unmatched. The CDR3 length is 13 residues.

The chain is built from TRBV11-2 and TRBJ2-7, with 7 nucleotides matching TRBD2. CDR3 length: 16 residues. J gave up 0 bases and V 4 bases, and 9 bases lay outside the gene matches. Germline CDR1 and CDR2: SGHAT and FQNNGV. The CDR3 loop is CASSSPPASGSYEQYF. The CDR3 bases are TGTGCCAGCAGCTCGCCCCCGGCTAGCGGCTCCTACGAGCAGTACTTC.

This clonotype was seen more than once but under ten times. This chain uses TRBV2 with TRBJ2-5; no clear D. The V end lost 5 bases, the J end lost 5 bases, and 12 bases lay between the germline ends. CDR1 and CDR2 (germline): SNHLY, FYNNEI. The CDR3 is made up of 13 amino acids. CDR3: CASSKGPGETQYF. CDR3 DNA: TGTGCCAGCAGTAAAGGACCTGGGGAGACCCAGTACTTC.

The rearrangement joins TRBV6-1 to TRBJ2-7; TRBD2 might be the D (6 bases). The CDR3 is 14 residues long. V dropped 6 bases and J dropped 6 bases, with 18 bases sitting between them. Germline values: CDR1 MNHNS, CDR2 SASEGT. The CDR3 bases are TGTGCCAGCAGAACGGGGACTCTGACTCGCGAGCAGTACTTC. Residues: CASRTGTLTREQYF.

Ten or more counts support this clonotype. The chain links TRBV28 to TRBJ2-3; possible D gene TRBD2, 6 bases. Per the germline V gene, CDR1 is MDHEN and CDR2 is SYDVKM. V was trimmed by 3 bases and J by 1 base, leaving 11 bases between them. This CDR3 comprises 15 residues. The CDR3 sequence is CASSFSGFGTDTQYF. Here the CDR3 DNA reads TGTGCCAGCAGTTTTAGCGGCTTTGGCACAGATACGCAGTATTTT.

This sequence joins TRBV28 and TRBJ2-7, with 8 nucleotides matching TRBD1. Looked up from germline, CDR1 is MDHEN and CDR2 is SYDVKM. The V segment lost 4 bases and the J segment 3 bases; nucleotides outside the gene matches: 20. This CDR3 contains 19 residues. The CDR3 DNA sequence: TGTGCCAGCAGTTCCGGACAGGGCATGGATCCAAGGGGCCACTACGAGCAGTACTTC. It encodes CASSSGQGMDPRGHYEQYF.

A remark on this clonotype: This may arise from a read error, as a much more abundant clone is one base away. This chain joins TRBV28 and TRBJ2-4; the D gene is possibly TRBD1 (6 bases). The CDR3 has 13 residues. Trimming stripped 8 bases from V and 15 bases from J, with 23 bases between. Germline-derived CDR1 and CDR2 are MDHEN and SYDVKM. The CDR3, as DNA: TGTGCCAGCTCCACAAACCGGGGACATTCTATGTACTTC. This encodes CASSTNRGHSMYF.

This clonotype was seen ten or more times. The rearrangement joins TRBV20-1 to TRBJ2-7, with 8 bases that match TRBD2. The CDR3 covers 14 residues. The germline gives CDR1 DFQATT, CDR2 SNEGSKA (reference sequence). V was pared by 6 bases and J by 0 bases, with 7 bases of the junction left unmatched. The CDR3 DNA is TGCAGTGCCAGCGGGAGTCCCAGCTCCTACGAGCAGTACTTC. Protein: CSASGSPSSYEQYF.

This clonotype was detected many times. V is TRBV24-1 and J is TRBJ1-5; D is unclear. V lost 6 bases to trimming and J lost 3 bases, with 8 bases between them. The CDR3 covers 13 residues. Germline V lookup: CDR1 KGHDR, CDR2 SFDVKD. This CDR3 is CATSLTDNQPQHF. The DNA of the CDR3 is TGTGCCACCAGTTTAACAGACAATCAGCCCCAGCATTTT.